The rows below give T cell receptor beta chains drawn from one sample of a study of blood T cells in healthy people across ages. TCRdb called the 5' RACE reads again in MiXCR, with one record for every CDR3 protein. The table has hundreds of thousands of distinct CDR3 sequences, roughly 50% seen once. Sequencing was carried out using blood. The source is a man in his 60s in good health. Each CDR3 is given with its conserved first and last residue. The order of the fields is D gene, J gene, V gene, clone size, CDR3 protein, CDR3 DNA. A D gene is named only where the DNA matches it firmly. Some rows have no size entry. The others give once, few or many, or a class for an expanded clone.

>TRBD1|TRBJ2-5|TRBV6-1|-
CASSTGQVQETQYF
TGTGCCAGCAGTACAGGACAGGTGCAAGAGACCCAGTACTTC
>-|TRBJ2-5|TRBV7-2|-
CASSNPWLGEETQYF
TGTGCCAGCAGCAACCCGTGGCTGGGGGAAGAGACCCAGTACTTC
>TRBD2|TRBJ2-4|TRBV19|-
CASSIYSGSRETRYF
TGTGCCAGTAGTATATATAGCGGGAGCCGGGAGACCCGGTACTTC
>TRBD2|TRBJ2-1|TRBV4-1|-
CASSALAGGITYNEQFF
TGCGCCAGCAGCGCCTTAGCGGGGGGGATTACCTACAATGAGCAGTTCTTC
>-|TRBJ1-6|TRBV6-1|-
CASTNRRADYSYNSPLHF
TGTGCCAGCACCAACCGGAGGGCAGACTACTCCTATAATTCACCCCTCCACTTT
>-|TRBJ2-3|TRBV9|few
CASSVGDSPDGDTQYF
TGTGCCAGCAGCGTAGGCGACAGCCCAGACGGAGATACGCAGTATTTT
>TRBD1|TRBJ1-6|TRBV2|few
CASSWDRNNSPLHF
TGTGCCAGCAGTTGGGACAGGAACAATTCACCCCTCCACTTT
>-|TRBJ1-5|TRBV24-1|-
CATSDGGLHQPQHF
TGTGCCACCAGTGATGGGGGCCTCCATCAGCCCCAGCATTTT
>TRBD2|TRBJ2-1|TRBV5-1|-
CASSLAGTSGGDSYNEQFF
TGCGCCAGCAGCTTGGCGGGGACTAGCGGGGGGGACTCCTACAATGAGCAGTTCTTC
>-|TRBJ2-7|TRBV3-1|few
CASSQVLGGEQYF
TGTGCCAGCAGCCAAGTTTTGGGGGGCGAGCAGTACTTC
>-|TRBJ2-7|TRBV27|-
CARADPLGEQYF
TGTGCCCGCGCGGATCCACTTGGCGAGCAGTACTTC
>-|TRBJ1-3|TRBV2|-
CASRVSGNTIYF
TGTGCCAGCAGGGTTTCTGGAAACACCATATATTTT
>TRBD1|TRBJ1-4|TRBV7-2|-
CASWRDRVTEKLFF
TGTGCCAGCTGGCGGGACAGGGTAACTGAAAAACTGTTTTTT
>-|TRBJ1-4|TRBV7-9|-
CASSPSRGAPEKLFF
TGTGCCAGCAGCCCAAGCCGGGGGGCCCCTGAAAAACTGTTTTTT
>TRBD1|TRBJ1-2|TRBV20-1|few
CSARGGGGNYGYTF
TGCAGTGCTAGAGGAGGGGGCGGTAACTATGGCTACACCTTC
>-|TRBJ2-7|TRBV6-5|-
CASSRGGTSSYEQYF
TGTGCCAGCAGCCGTGGGGGGACCTCTTCCTACGAGCAGTACTTC
>TRBD2|TRBJ2-5|TRBV28|-
CASSFGPSGGQETQYF
TGTGCCAGCAGTTTTGGGCCTAGCGGGGGGCAAGAGACCCAGTACTTC
>-|TRBJ1-5|TRBV20-1|-
CSAMVLNQPQHF
TGCAGTGCTATGGTCCTCAATCAGCCCCAGCATTTT
>-|TRBJ1-2|TRBV6-2/TRBV6-3|-
CASSTWDTSNYGYTF
TGTGCCAGCAGTACGTGGGACACGTCTAACTATGGCTACACCTTC
>-|TRBJ2-3|TRBV7-2|-
CASSLATTPDTQYF
TGTGCCAGCAGCTTAGCCACTACCCCAGATACGCAGTATTTT
>-|TRBJ2-1|TRBV7-7|-
CASSLSASGGGEQFF
TGTGCTAGCAGCTTATCTGCCAGCGGAGGTGGGGAGCAGTTCTTC
>-|TRBJ2-1|TRBV11-3|-
CASSLRSRATRDEQFF
TGTGCCAGCAGCTTGAGGTCCAGGGCCACGAGGGATGAGCAGTTCTTC
>TRBD2|TRBJ2-7|TRBV7-9|-
CASSPGGDIYEQYF
TGTGCCAGCAGCCCTGGGGGGGATATCTACGAGCAGTACTTC
>TRBD2|TRBJ2-2|TRBV2|-
CASRVTAGSTGELFF
TGTGCCAGCAGGGTTACAGCGGGGAGCACCGGGGAGCTGTTTTTT
>TRBD2|TRBJ2-5|TRBV3-1|-
CASSHESLAIAGGRETQYF
TGTGCCAGCAGCCACGAATCCTTGGCGATAGCGGGGGGCCGGGAGACCCAGTACTTC
>-|TRBJ2-5|TRBV5-4|-
CASSATSRDLKETQYF
TGTGCCAGCAGCGCAACTTCTCGAGATCTCAAAGAGACCCAGTACTTC
>-|TRBJ1-2|TRBV5-5|few
CASSLDGQRTNYGYTF
TGTGCCAGCAGCTTGGACGGACAGCGCACTAACTATGGCTACACCTTC
>-|TRBJ1-4|TRBV24-1|-
CATSGETESGEKLFF
TGTGCCACCAGTGGCGAGACAGAAAGCGGTGAAAAACTGTTTTTT
>TRBD2|TRBJ2-1|TRBV19|-
CASSARGGASYNEQFF
TGTGCCAGTAGTGCCCGCGGGGGGGCCTCCTACAATGAGCAGTTCTTC
>TRBD1|TRBJ2-4|TRBV29-1|many
CSVSGGKNIQYF
TGCAGCGTTTCAGGGGGAAAAAACATTCAGTACTTC
>TRBD1|TRBJ2-3|TRBV5-1|once
CASSDTGTGTDTQYF
TGCGCCAGCAGCGACACCGGGACAGGCACAGATACGCAGTATTTT
>TRBD2|TRBJ2-7|TRBV6-1|-
CASSPGLAGGSEQYF
TGTGCCAGCAGCCCTGGACTAGCGGGGGGCTCCGAGCAGTACTTC
>TRBD1|TRBJ2-7|TRBV14|-
CASSRRRQGRFPSYEQYF
TGTGCCAGCAGCCGCCGCCGACAGGGGAGATTCCCCTCCTACGAGCAGTACTTC
>TRBD2|TRBJ2-3|TRBV12-3/TRBV12-4|few
CASNRGGGDTQYF
TGTGCCAGCAATCGGGGGGGAGGAGATACGCAGTATTTT
>-|TRBJ1-6|TRBV20-1|-
CSARDGSNPYNSPLHF
TGCAGTGCTAGAGATGGCAGCAACCCCTATAATTCACCCCTCCACTTT
>-|TRBJ2-7|TRBV10-1|-
CASSKNSMGGEQYF
TGCGCCAGCAGCAAGAATTCAATGGGTGGCGAGCAGTACTTC